This entry lists 20 T cell receptor beta chains sequenced from one sample in a study of shared clonotypes between healthy human individuals. CD45RO-negative, CCR7-positively selected cells formed the naive CD8 fraction, excluding terminally differentiated effector memory CD45RA+ cells. Data came from immunoSEQ multiplex PCR; TCRdb stores just in-frame clones and leaves some out. The profile shows around 610,000 clones, approximately 96% of them singletons. Sequencing was done on a sample of naive CD8+ T cells sorted from blood. Receptor source: a woman in her 30s in good health.

The CDR3 DNA reads as TGTGCCAGCAGCTTGGGGACCTCTGGAAACACCATATATTTT. It is translated as CASSLGTSGNTIYF. The gene calls are TRBV5-8 and TRBJ1-3; unclear D gene. CDR1 and CDR2 (germline): SGHTS, YDEGEE. The CDR3 totals 14 residues. The germline V and J ends were trimmed by 0 bases and 0 bases, with 4 bases remaining between them.

The chain combines TRBV6-5 with TRBJ1-1, with D possibly TRBD1 on 6 matching bases. The V gene lost 6 bases and the J gene lost 1 base, with 9 bases spanning the gap. The CDR3 totals 13 residues. The germline CDR1 and CDR2 sequences are MNHEY and SVGAGI. As DNA, the CDR3 is TGTGCCAGCAGGGCGACAGGGAACACTGAAGCTTTCTTT. This sequence encodes CASRATGNTEAFF.

The chain uses TRBV6-1 and TRBJ2-7, with D uncertain. Germline CDR1 reads MNHNS; CDR2 reads SASEGT. The CDR3 has 15 amino acids. V was trimmed by 0 bases and J by 3 bases, leaving 12 bases between them. The CDR3 DNA follows: TGTGCCAGCAGTGAAGCTAACGAGGTAGTCTACGAGCAGTACTTC. Translation: CASSEANEVVYEQYF.

This clone was recorded only once. V is TRBV10-3 and J is TRBJ2-7; TRBD2 aligns across 10 bases. V gave up 6 bases and J gave up 6 bases; unmatched junction bases: 14. The CDR3 is 16 amino acids. Germline assignment: CDR1 ENHRY and CDR2 SYGVKD. The CDR3 sequence is CAIRFEGLAGAGEQYF. In DNA form, the CDR3 reads TGTGCCATCAGGTTCGAGGGGCTAGCGGGAGCGGGCGAGCAGTACTTC.

The chain has TRBV2 and TRBJ1-1; perhaps TRBD1 as D (5 bases). The germline V gene has CDR1 SNHLY and CDR2 FYNNEI. Trimming removed 2 bases at V and 4 bases at J, with 14 bases between. This CDR3 has 15 amino acids. In nucleotides, the CDR3 is TGTGCCAGCAGTGAACTCGGGGGAGGGTTCACTGAAGCTTTCTTT. Translating gives CASSELGGGFTEAFF.

The genes are TRBV5-5 and TRBJ2-5; D is perhaps TRBD2 (5 bases). CDR3 length equals 13 residues. V lost 3 bases and J lost 4, with 10 bases in between. Germline V gives CDR1 SGHKS, CDR2 YYEKEE (reference sequence). CDR3: CASSSEGLETQYF. CDR3 sequence (DNA): TGTGCCAGCAGCTCCGAGGGTTTAGAGACCCAGTACTTC.

The chain has TRBV5-1 and TRBJ2-2, with 9 bases identical to TRBD1. This CDR3 is 19 amino acids long. Germline lookup yields CDR1 SGHRS and CDR2 YFSETQ. The V gene end was trimmed by 6 bases and the J gene end by 4 bases; junction bases not matched to a gene: 19. The CDR3 reads CASKEVLTPGTGTTGELFF. Here the CDR3 DNA reads TGCGCCAGCAAAGAGGTTCTAACCCCCGGGACAGGGACCACCGGGGAGCTGTTTTTT.

This chain links TRBV4-1 with TRBJ2-1; 7 bases agree with TRBD2. Trimming removed 4 bases from V and 1 base from J; junction bases left unmatched: 4. Germline CDR1 is MGHRA and CDR2 is YSYEKL. This CDR3 has 15 amino acids. For the CDR3, the DNA is TGCGCCAGCAGCCCGCGGGAGAGGTCCTACAATGAGCAGTTCTTC. This codes for CASSPRERSYNEQFF.

J is TRBJ2-2 and V is TRBV5-1; no firm D call. Germline CDR1 is SGHRS and CDR2 is YFSETQ. V dropped 4 bases and J dropped 1 base, with 5 bases sitting between them. There are 13 residues in the CDR3. The DNA for the CDR3 is TGCGCCAGCAGCCAGATGAACACCGGGGAGCTGTTTTTT. Its translation is CASSQMNTGELFF.

This chain joins TRBV7-9 and TRBJ2-7, with D maybe TRBD1 (5 bases). The CDR3 spans 12 residues. Germline CDR1 is SEHNR and CDR2 is FQNEAQ (reference sequence). V gave up 5 bases and J gave up 6 bases, with 11 bases separating them. For the CDR3, the DNA is TGTGCCAGCAGCGAAACAGGATCCGAGCAGTACTTC. Its translation: CASSETGSEQYF.

The rearrangement links TRBV6-5 to TRBJ1-1, with 8 positions matching TRBD1. This CDR3 is built from 13 residues. Trimming cost V 4 bases and J 6 bases; bases outside gene matches: 4. CDR1 is MNHEY, CDR2 SVGAGI, per germline. The CDR3 reads CASSSGQGAEAFF. In nucleotides, the CDR3 is TGTGCCAGCAGTTCTGGACAGGGCGCTGAAGCTTTCTTT.

This chain links TRBV4-1 with TRBJ2-7; TRBD2 is a possible D gene (5 bases). The CDR3 extends over 15 amino acids. Trimming left V 3 bases short and J 7 bases short, with 19 bases between. Germline V gene lookup returns CDR1 MGHRA and CDR2 YSYEKL. The chain's CDR3 is CASSHNDQRAGEQYF. The CDR3 DNA is TGCGCCAGCAGCCACAACGACCAGAGGGCGGGTGAGCAGTACTTC.

This chain joins TRBV7-2 and TRBJ1-1; possibly TRBD1 for D (6 bases). Germline V gives CDR1 SGHTA, CDR2 FQGNSA. Trimming removed 6 bases at V and 5 bases at J, with 19 bases between. The CDR3 contains 15 residues. The CDR3, as DNA: TGTGCCAGCAGACCCAACAGGGCCTCGTGGACTGAAGCTTTCTTT. Protein: CASRPNRASWTEAFF. The full variable domain, completed using reference TRBV7-2 and TRBJ1-1, is GAGVSQSPSNKVTEKGKDVELRCDPISGHTALYWYRQSLGQGLEFLIYFQGNSAPDKSGLPSDRFSAERTGGSVSTLTIQRTQQEDSAVYLCASRPNRASWTEAFFGQGTRLTVV.

This chain links TRBV2 with TRBJ2-1; the match to TRBD1 covers 10 bases. V shed 4 bases and J 9 bases; nucleotides not matched to a gene: 9. The V gene's germline CDR1 is SNHLY and CDR2 FYNNEI. This CDR3 is built from 15 residues. CDR3 sequence: CASSGGQGLLAEQFF. CDR3 coding DNA: TGTGCCAGCAGTGGGGGACAGGGGCTACTGGCTGAGCAGTTCTTC.

The gene calls are TRBV27 and TRBJ1-1, with a tentative D call TRBD1 (5 bases). The CDR3 is made up of 14 amino acids. The germline CDR1 and CDR2 sequences are MNHEY and SMNVEV (reference sequence). V lost 7 bases and J 2 bases, leaving 14 bases between the germline ends. This CDR3 reads CASKHGDVNTEAFF. The CDR3 DNA reads TGTGCCAGCAAACACGGGGACGTTAACACTGAAGCTTTCTTT.

The V call is TRBV6-6, the J call TRBJ1-2; D perhaps matches TRBD1 (5 bases). Germline assignment: CDR1 MNHNY and CDR2 SVGAGI (reference sequence). V lost 5 bases to trimming and J lost 9 bases, with 22 bases between them. The CDR3 consists of 15 residues. CDR3 bases: TGTGCCAGCAGTAGGACCCTCAGCGGGGACGGGAGCTACACCTTC. Translated, it gives CASSRTLSGDGSYTF.

This clone was seen once. The chain links TRBV27 to TRBJ2-7; 7 bases are a match to TRBD2. With 7 bases clipped from V and 2 bases from J, the junction kept 8 bases outside the gene matches. CDR3 size: 14 residues. The germline V gene encodes CDR1 MNHEY and CDR2 SMNVEV (reference sequence). CDR3 sequence reads: CASMGGSRTYEQYF. The CDR3, as DNA: TGTGCCAGCATGGGCGGGAGTAGGACCTACGAGCAGTACTTC.

The CDR3 nucleotides are TGTGCCAGCAGTGAAAATGTAAACTATGGCTACACCTTC. Its translation: CASSENVNYGYTF. The chain is built from TRBV2 and TRBJ1-2; D is ambiguous. Germline V gene data show CDR1 as SNHLY and CDR2 as FYNNEI. Trimming took 2 bases from V and 2 from J, leaving 6 bases between them. There are 13 residues in the CDR3. Variable domain in full (rest from reference TRBV2 and TRBJ1-2): EPEVTQTPSHQVTQMGQEVILRCVPISNHLYFYWYRQILGQKVEFLVSFYNNEISEKSEIFDDQFSVERPDGSNFTLKIRSTKLEDSAMYFCASSENVNYGYTFGSGTRLTVV.

The V call is TRBV27, the J call TRBJ2-1; weak D call: TRBD1 (6 bases). Germline CDR1 is MNHEY and CDR2 is SMNVEV (reference sequence). CDR3 length: 12 amino acids. V lost 3 bases to trimming and J lost 10 bases, with 10 bases between them. CDR3 sequence: CASSFFGTEQFF. CDR3 DNA sequence: TGTGCCAGCAGTTTCTTCGGGACAGAGCAGTTCTTC.

The J gene is TRBJ2-7, the V gene TRBV27; D not resolved. Germline V gene lookup returns CDR1 MNHEY and CDR2 SMNVEV (reference sequence). The CDR3 runs to 14 residues. V lost 3 bases to trimming and J lost 0 bases, with 9 bases between them. CDR3 nucleotides: TGTGCCAGCAGTTTTTCGGCTTACTCCTACGAGCAGTACTTC. This encodes CASSFSAYSYEQYF.